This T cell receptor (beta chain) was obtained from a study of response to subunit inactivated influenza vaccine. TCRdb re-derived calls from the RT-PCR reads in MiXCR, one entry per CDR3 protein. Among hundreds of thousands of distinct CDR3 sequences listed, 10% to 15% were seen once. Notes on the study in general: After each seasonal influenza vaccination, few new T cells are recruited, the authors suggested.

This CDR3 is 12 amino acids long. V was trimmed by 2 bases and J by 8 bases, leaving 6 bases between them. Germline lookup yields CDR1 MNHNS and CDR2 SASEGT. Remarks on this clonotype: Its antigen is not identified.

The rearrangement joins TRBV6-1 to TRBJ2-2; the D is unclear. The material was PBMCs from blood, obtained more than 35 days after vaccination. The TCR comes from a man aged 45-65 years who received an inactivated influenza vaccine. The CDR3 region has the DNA TGTGCCAGCAGTGAATCGTGGGGGGAGCTGTTTTTT. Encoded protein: CASSESWGELFF.